Shown below are 27 T cell receptor beta chains from a single sample sequenced in a study of cytomegalovirus exposure and HLA in healthy donors (TCRdb year 2017). The library was prepared using the immunoSEQ multiplex PCR assay. This is the immuneACCESS table as TCRdb keeps it, with only in-frame sequences that have V and J called. A part of the clones is gone; compared with another copy, unresolved V genes explain less than half, and the rest is unexplained. Here the sample has roughly 150,000 clones; about 95% occur a single time. The top ten constitute approximately 1% of the sample. The material sequenced was PBMCs. The receptors here all came from a woman under 30 in good health and CMV-seronegative.

The genes are TRBV18 and TRBJ2-7; D remains unclear. The germline V gene encodes CDR1 KGHSH and CDR2 LQKENI. V dropped 3 bases and J dropped 4 bases, with 13 bases sitting between them. The CDR3 runs 14 residues. Written as DNA, the CDR3 is TGTGCCAGCTCACCTGGGTCGACTGATTACGAGCAGTACTTC. It is translated as CASSPGSTDYEQYF.

The CDR3 reads CASSLGQPKQFF. CDR3 in DNA: TGTGCCAGCAGCCTCGGACAGCCCAAGCAGTTCTTC. The V gene is TRBV7-9, the J gene TRBJ2-1, with a possible D match to TRBD1 (6 bases). V lost 5 bases and J 11 bases, leaving 13 bases between the germline ends. The CDR3 has 12 residues. Germline assignment: CDR1 SEHNR and CDR2 FQNEAQ (reference sequence).

V gene TRBV6-1 combines with J gene TRBJ1-1; a possible D gene is TRBD1 (5 bases). The CDR3 loop spans 15 amino acids. Germline CDR1 is MNHNS and CDR2 is SASEGT. Trimming took 2 bases from V and 3 from J, leaving 13 bases between them. Written as DNA, the CDR3 is TGTGCCAGCAGTGAATACTGGGGCGCGGACACTGAAGCTTTCTTT. Encoded protein: CASSEYWGADTEAFF.

V is TRBV4-2 and J is TRBJ2-7, with a tentative D call TRBD1 (8 bases). V was pared by 0 bases and J by 2 bases, with 11 bases between. In germline, CDR1 is LGHNA, CDR2 YNFKEQ. The CDR3 length is 15 residues. DNA of the CDR3: TGTGCCAGCAGCCAAGAACAGGGGGGGGCCTACGAGCAGTACTTC. Residues: CASSQEQGGAYEQYF.

The chain carries TRBV5-8 and TRBJ2-1; 7 bases map to TRBD1. Losses at the gene ends were 1 base for V and 2 bases for J; bases not matched to a gene: 3. This CDR3 region has 15 residues. The germline V gene encodes CDR1 SGHTS and CDR2 YDEGEE. In DNA, the CDR3 is TGTGCCAGCAGCTTGCCGACAGGGCCCTACAATGAGCAGTTCTTC. Amino acid sequence: CASSLPTGPYNEQFF.

The V call is TRBV18, the J call TRBJ2-4; D remains unclear. The CDR3 covers 15 residues. Germline-derived CDR1 and CDR2 are KGHSH and LQKENI. Trimming stripped 1 base from V and 3 bases from J, with 10 bases between. CDR3 loop: CASSPRLQDKNIQYF. As DNA, the CDR3 is TGTGCCAGCTCACCACGCTTACAAGACAAAAACATTCAGTACTTC.

This chain's CDR3 is CASSQESPGTYEQYF. DNA for the CDR3: TGTGCCAGCAGCCAAGAAAGTCCAGGGACCTACGAGCAGTACTTC. The chain employs TRBV4-2 and TRBJ2-7, with D possibly TRBD1 on 5 matching bases. V lost 0 bases and J 2 bases, leaving 11 bases between the germline ends. This CDR3 contains 15 residues. Germline V gene data show CDR1 as LGHNA and CDR2 as YNFKEQ.

The genes are TRBV7-8 and TRBJ2-7; a weak D match, TRBD1 (6 bases). The V end lost 1 base, the J end lost 3 bases, and 10 bases lay between the germline ends. The CDR3 length is 14 residues. Germline CDR1 SGHVS, CDR2 FQNEAQ. CDR3 coding DNA: TGTGCCAGCAGCTTAGAGCAGGGGCGCTACGAGCAGTACTTC. Translated, it gives CASSLEQGRYEQYF.

The chain joins TRBV5-6 to TRBJ2-2; D may be TRBD2 (5 bases). This CDR3 region has 13 residues. Between the trimmed V and J ends, which lost 0 bases and 11 bases, there was a span of 11 bases. Germline V gene lookup returns CDR1 SGHDT and CDR2 YYEEEE. CDR3 bases: TGTGCCAGCAGCTTGGGGAGGTTAGGAGAGCTGTTTTTT. This codes for CASSLGRLGELFF.

The chain uses TRBV6-5 and TRBJ1-5, with D perhaps matching TRBD1 (6 bases). CDR3 length equals 15 residues. V was pared by 5 bases and J by 0 bases, with 11 bases between. Germline V gene lookup returns CDR1 MNHEY and CDR2 SVGAGI. The DNA of the CDR3 is TGTGCCAGCAGTATGACAGGTTATAGCAATCAGCCCCAGCATTTT. It yields the protein CASSMTGYSNQPQHF.

The chain links TRBV7-2 to TRBJ2-1; 8 bases match TRBD1. The CDR3 is made up of 17 amino acids. The germline V gene encodes CDR1 SGHTA and CDR2 FQGNSA. V dropped 2 bases and J dropped 7; count of bases not matched to a gene: 13. The CDR3 DNA is TGTGCCAGCAGCTTAACCCCGAGACAGGGGCGGAGGAATGAGCAGTTCTTC. This sequence encodes CASSLTPRQGRRNEQFF.

The genes are TRBV14 and TRBJ2-7; D not certain. The length of the CDR3 is 13 residues. V dropped 0 bases and J dropped 0 bases, with 3 bases sitting between them. Germline V gene sequence: CDR1 SGHDN, CDR2 FVKESK. The CDR3 here is CASSQDNSYEQYF. For the CDR3, the DNA is TGTGCCAGCAGCCAAGATAACTCCTACGAGCAGTACTTC.

The rearrangement links TRBV18 to TRBJ1-6; 9 nucleotides line up with TRBD1. Germline CDR1 and CDR2: KGHSH and LQKENI. This CDR3 is built from 15 residues. J gave up 9 bases and V 3 bases, and 6 bases lay outside the gene matches. CDR3 amino acids: CASSPRQGVGSPLHF. The CDR3 coding sequence is TGTGCCAGCTCACCTCGACAGGGGGTCGGTTCACCCCTCCACTTT.

This chain joins TRBV5-1 and TRBJ2-7; 10 bases align to TRBD1. Per the germline V gene, CDR1 is SGHRS and CDR2 is YFSETQ. This CDR3 comprises 14 residues. V was pared by 0 bases and J by 5 bases, with 2 bases of the junction left unmatched. In DNA form, the CDR3 reads TGCGCCAGCAGCTTGGCGGGGACAGGGGACGAGCAGTACTTC. It specifies CASSLAGTGDEQYF.

CDR3 residues: CASSADRGWSSGNTIYF. The CDR3 DNA reads TGCGCCAGCAGTGCCGACAGGGGCTGGAGCTCTGGAAACACCATATATTTT. This chain uses TRBV10-1 with TRBJ1-3; 8 bases fit TRBD1. The V gene's germline CDR1 is WNHNN and CDR2 SYGVQD (reference sequence). The length of the CDR3 is 17 residues. V was pared by 4 bases and J by 0 bases, with 8 bases of the junction left unmatched.

The V call is TRBV7-9, the J call TRBJ2-5; maybe TRBD1 (5 bases). The V gene's germline CDR1 is SEHNR and CDR2 FQNEAQ (reference sequence). The CDR3 covers 17 residues. V shed 1 base and J shed 6 bases, with 21 bases lying between them. The CDR3 spells CASSLVQDRQGGKTQYF. Written as DNA, the CDR3 is TGTGCCAGCAGCTTAGTGCAGGACCGGCAGGGTGGGAAGACCCAGTACTTC.

The rearrangement joins TRBV7-8 to TRBJ1-3, with a tentative D call TRBD1 (6 bases). Trimming took 2 bases from V and 0 from J, leaving 14 bases between them. The germline V gene encodes CDR1 SGHVS and CDR2 FQNEAQ. CDR3 length: 17 amino acids. The DNA of the CDR3 is TGTGCCAGCAGCTTAAACGGACAGCCTTCCTCTGGAAACACCATATATTTT. Protein product: CASSLNGQPSSGNTIYF.

The rearrangement joins TRBV21-1 to TRBJ2-1; TRBD2, as called in the table, went unchecked against the DNA. TRBV21-1 represents a pseudogene. The CDR3 covers 18 residues. CDR3 sequence reads: CASSKGRARRLGGNEQFF. The CDR3 coding sequence is TGTGCCAGCAGCAAAGGCCGGGCACGGAGACTAGGAGGCAATGAGCAGTTCTTC.

This chain links TRBV28 with TRBJ2-7; D not certain. The CDR3 runs 17 residues. Per germline, CDR1 MDHEN and CDR2 SYDVKM. Trimming removed 1 base at V and 2 bases at J, with 18 bases between. The CDR3 sequence is CASSLFRGRQPTYEQYF. The CDR3 DNA reads as TGTGCCAGCAGTTTATTCCGTGGGCGACAACCCACCTACGAGCAGTACTTC.

This sequence joins TRBV6-1 and TRBJ1-2, with 7 bases aligning to TRBD1. CDR1 and CDR2 from the germline V gene are MNHNS and SASEGT. After removal of 7 bases from V and 0 bases from J, the junction contained 8 bases not matched to a gene. The CDR3 is 15 residues long. The CDR3 DNA follows: TGTGCCAGCACCGAGGCCAGGGGGTCTAACTATGGCTACACCTTC. Translating gives CASTEARGSNYGYTF.

The rearrangement joins TRBV7-9 to TRBJ2-2; D is perhaps TRBD1 (5 bases). CDR1 is SEHNR, CDR2 FQNEAQ, per germline (reference sequence). This CDR3 is built from 16 residues. Trimming took 0 bases from V and 1 from J, leaving 9 bases between them. The CDR3 reads CASSLAPTVNTGELFF. CDR3 DNA sequence: TGTGCCAGCAGCTTAGCCCCGACAGTGAACACCGGGGAGCTGTTTTTT.

The chain uses TRBV7-2 and TRBJ2-2; 8 bases match TRBD2. This CDR3 has 15 amino acids. CDR1 and CDR2 from the germline V gene are SGHTA and FQGNSA. The J segment lost 5 bases and the V segment lost 4 bases, leaving 6 bases of the junction unmatched. CDR3 amino acids: CASSSRASGTGELFF. CDR3 nucleotides: TGTGCCAGCAGCTCCCGGGCTAGCGGGACCGGGGAGCTGTTTTTT.

V and J are TRBV30 and TRBJ1-1; D is unresolved. Between the trimmed V and J ends, which lost 1 base and 4 bases, there was a span of 13 bases. This CDR3 is 14 amino acids long. CDR1 is GTSNPN, CDR2 SVGIG, per germline (reference sequence). Written as DNA, the CDR3 is TGTGCCTGGAGTGGACGCCTACGGAGCACTGAAGCTTTCTTT. It specifies CAWSGRLRSTEAFF.

This chain joins TRBV10-3 and TRBJ2-1; 7 bases align to TRBD2. The CDR3 runs 15 residues. The ends lost 4 bases at V and 7 bases at J; junction bases unmatched: 10. Germline CDR1 is ENHRY and CDR2 is SYGVKD. The CDR3 loop reads CAISASGVSLNEQFF. In nucleotides, the CDR3 is TGTGCCATCAGTGCAAGCGGGGTTTCTCTTAATGAGCAGTTCTTC.

The chain has TRBV15 and TRBJ2-5; D not resolved. V lost 0 bases and J lost 5, with 4 bases in between. The CDR3 runs 12 residues. Germline CDR1 is LNHNV and CDR2 is YYDKDF (reference sequence). The CDR3 is CATSRDSETQYF. The CDR3 coding sequence is TGTGCCACCAGCAGAGATAGCGAGACCCAGTACTTC.

The genes are TRBV6-6 and TRBJ1-2, with 7 bases fitting TRBD1. Germline loops: CDR1 MNHNY, CDR2 SVGAGI (reference sequence). The CDR3 is 14 residues long. V lost 5 bases to trimming and J lost 6 bases; unmatched junction nucleotides: 9. CDR3 protein: CASSQRGLEDGYTF. The CDR3 DNA reads as TGTGCCAGCAGTCAAAGGGGGCTAGAGGATGGCTACACCTTC.

The genes are TRBV7-9 and TRBJ1-2, with 7 bases fitting TRBD1. The junction had 5 bases not matched to a gene; V was cut back by 2 bases and J by 8 bases. This CDR3 spans 13 amino acids. Germline V gene data show CDR1 as SEHNR and CDR2 as FQNEAQ (reference sequence). This chain's CDR3 is CASSLTGVGGYTF. For the CDR3, the DNA is TGTGCCAGCAGCTTAACAGGGGTGGGCGGCTACACCTTC.